This T cell receptor (beta chain) was identified in a study of OX40 agonist ivuxolimab in advanced cancers. Sequenced by immunoSEQ multiplex PCR; TCRdb stores in-frame clones only, minus some. Here the sample spans about 63,000 clones, around 73% being singletons. Study-wide points: Researchers did not determine the expanded peripheral T cells' antigen specificity. Relative to CD4+, CD8+ T cells held more expanded clones on average.

The sampling schedule covered blood at baseline, cycle 4 day 1, and cycle 7 day 1. In regard to this clone: What it recognizes is unknown.

The ends were cut back, 5 bases at V and 10 bases at J, with 15 bases in the middle. In germline, CDR1 is PRHDT, CDR2 FYEKMQ (reference sequence). The CDR3 is made up of 14 amino acids. This chain links TRBV13 with TRBJ1-6, with D hard to call. Sequencing was performed on CD4+ or CD8+ T cells sorted from blood, taken in a trial of the OX40 agonist ivuxolimab. The source of this sequence is an adult with an advanced solid tumor such as melanoma, head and neck, liver or kidney cancer. CDR3 in DNA: TGTGCCAGCAGCCCCCTTGGGCGGGAATCACCCCTCCACTTT. Amino acids: CASSPLGRESPLHF.